This TCR beta chain comes out of a study of cytomegalovirus exposure and HLA in healthy donors. Turning to the study itself: An early data release held around 80 million unique TCRs from HLA-typed donors. Study observations and caveats: CMV serostatus alone was available as immune exposure information. Roughly even sequencing depth across donors was the assumption behind the presence/absence analyses.

With regard to this clone: The antigen is not known.

Germline assignment: CDR1 SNHLY and CDR2 FYNNEI. The CDR3 runs 13 residues. V lost 8 bases and J lost 6, with 13 bases in between. The PCR contained 60 Vbeta and 13 Jbeta primers. The repertoire was sequenced with immunoSEQ multiplex PCR; TCRdb's copy has only in-frame clones and lacks some. This table holds 130,000 or so clones, less than 80% found once. The material sequenced was PBMCs. This clonotype was obtained from a man aged 35 to 55 in good health and CMV-seropositive. The chain carries TRBV2 and TRBJ1-4; maybe TRBD1 (6 bases). The DNA for the CDR3 is TGTGCCAGCGCGAGGGGGTTTGATGAAAAACTGTTTTTT. Protein product: CASARGFDEKLFF. The whole variable domain, remainder taken from reference TRBV2 and TRBJ1-4, is EPEVTQTPSHQVTQMGQEVILRCVPISNHLYFYWYRQILGQKVEFLVSFYNNEISEKSEIFDDQFSVERPDGSNFTLKIRSTKLEDSAMYFCASARGFDEKLFFGSGTQLSVL.